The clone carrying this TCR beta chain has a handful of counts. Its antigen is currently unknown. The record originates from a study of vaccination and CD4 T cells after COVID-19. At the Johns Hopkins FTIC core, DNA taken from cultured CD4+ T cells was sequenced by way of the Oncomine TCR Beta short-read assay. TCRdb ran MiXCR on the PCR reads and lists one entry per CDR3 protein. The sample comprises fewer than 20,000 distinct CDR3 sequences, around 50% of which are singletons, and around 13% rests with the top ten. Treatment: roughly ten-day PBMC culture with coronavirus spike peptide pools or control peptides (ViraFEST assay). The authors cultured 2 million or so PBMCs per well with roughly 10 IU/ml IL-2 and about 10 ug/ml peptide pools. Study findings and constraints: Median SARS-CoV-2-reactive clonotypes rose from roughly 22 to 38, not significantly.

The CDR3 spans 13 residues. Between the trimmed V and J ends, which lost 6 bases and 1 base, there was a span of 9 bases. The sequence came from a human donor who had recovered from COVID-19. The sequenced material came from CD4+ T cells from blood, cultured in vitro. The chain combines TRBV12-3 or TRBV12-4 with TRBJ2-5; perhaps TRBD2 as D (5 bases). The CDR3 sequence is CASSPGIQETQYF. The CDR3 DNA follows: TGTGCCAGCAGCCCGGGGATCCAAGAGACCCAGTACTTC.